Listed below are T cell receptor beta chains from one sample, sequenced in a study of OX40 agonist ivuxolimab in advanced cancers. Measured with immunoSEQ multiplex PCR; TCRdb has only the in-frame clones, and not every one. The sample yields more than 100,000 clones, less than 95% seen once. Specimen: CD4+ or CD8+ T cells sorted from blood, collected in a trial of the OX40 agonist ivuxolimab. The receptors derive from an adult with an advanced solid tumor such as melanoma, head and neck, liver or kidney cancer. CDR3s include the opening cysteine and the closing phenylalanine or tryptophan. The order of the fields is J gene, clone size, V gene, D gene, CDR3 protein, CDR3 DNA. A D gene is named only where the DNA matches it firmly. Clone sizes are given selectively: once, few, many, or a class where the clone is expanded.

>TRBJ1-2|.|TRBV6-5|TRBD1
CASSWTGALQNYGYTF
TGTGCCAGCAGTTGGACAGGGGCGTTACAAAACTATGGCTACACCTTC
>TRBJ2-6|.|TRBV28|.
CASSLPPGANVLTF
TGTGCCAGCAGTTTGCCTCCTGGGGCCAACGTCCTGACTTTC
>TRBJ2-7|once|TRBV14|TRBD1
CASSRDRAYEQYF
TGTGCCAGCAGCCGGGACAGGGCCTACGAGCAGTACTTC
>TRBJ2-1|.|TRBV4-1|.
CASSQDPRRGGANEQFF
TGCGCCAGCAGCCAAGATCCGAGGCGAGGCGGGGCCAATGAGCAGTTCTTC
>TRBJ2-2|.|TRBV5-1|TRBD1
CASSHDPRQGAGELFF
TGCGCCAGCAGCCACGATCCGAGGCAGGGGGCCGGGGAGCTGTTTTTT
>TRBJ2-7|.|TRBV10-3|.
CAISAGFTYEQYF
TGTGCCATCAGCGCAGGGTTTACCTACGAGCAGTACTTC
>TRBJ1-2|.|TRBV19|TRBD1
CASSTPGTGVTYGYTF
TGTGCCAGTAGTACCCCCGGGACAGGGGTTACCTATGGCTACACCTTC
>TRBJ1-2|.|TRBV7-2|TRBD1
CASSLNRGQLSSYTF
TGTGCCAGCAGCTTAAACAGGGGGCAACTGAGCAGCTACACCTTC
>TRBJ2-1|.|TRBV6-5|.
CASSRSGTEQFF
TGTGCCAGCAGTCGCTCGGGGACTGAGCAGTTCTTC
>TRBJ1-5|.|TRBV18|.
CASSPLSEEQPQHF
TGTGCCAGCTCACCACTAAGTGAGGAACAGCCCCAGCATTTT
>TRBJ2-3|.|TRBV28|.
CASSLKLGDTQYF
TGTGCCAGCAGTTTAAAGTTGGGTGATACGCAGTATTTT
>TRBJ2-7|.|TRBV27|.
CASSLLGFPYEQYF
TGTGCCAGCAGCCTGCTAGGGTTTCCCTACGAGCAGTACTTC
>TRBJ1-5|.|TRBV18|TRBD1
CASSPFTGNRGSEQPQHF
TGTGCCAGCTCACCGTTTACAGGAAACAGGGGGAGCGAACAGCCCCAGCATTTT
>TRBJ1-2|once|TRBV6-5|TRBD1
CASSRDRGDGYTF
TGTGCCAGCAGCCGAGACAGGGGGGACGGCTACACCTTC
>TRBJ1-3|.|TRBV6-1|TRBD1
CASSAAGTGTGNTIYF
TGTGCCAGCAGTGCGGCCGGGACAGGGACTGGAAACACCATATATTTT
>TRBJ2-2|.|TRBV19|TRBD2
CASSIFGLGYTGELFF
TGTGCCAGTAGTATATTCGGACTAGGATACACCGGGGAGCTGTTTTTT
>TRBJ1-5|once|TRBV5-4|TRBD1
CASSLDGQGGNQPQHF
TGTGCCAGCAGCTTAGACGGACAGGGCGGCAATCAGCCCCAGCATTTT
>TRBJ2-6|.|TRBV4-3|.
CASSLQGPGVTGANVLTF
TGCGCCAGCAGCCTGCAAGGACCAGGGGTCACTGGGGCCAACGTCCTGACTTTC
>TRBJ2-1|.|TRBV5-1|.
CASSTTSTALSSYNEQFF
TGCGCCAGCAGCACAACAAGCACAGCATTAAGCTCCTACAATGAGCAGTTCTTC
>TRBJ2-1|.|TRBV7-3|.
CASSTLGPKSSYNEQFF
TGTGCCAGCAGCACTCTCGGGCCTAAGAGCTCCTACAATGAGCAGTTCTTC
>TRBJ2-1|.|TRBV30|TRBD2
CAWSPKGLADNEQFF
TGTGCCTGGAGTCCTAAGGGACTAGCGGACAATGAGCAGTTCTTC
>TRBJ1-1|.|TRBV6-6|.
CAISPTYSNTEAFF
TGTGCCATCAGTCCGACTTACTCCAACACTGAAGCTTTCTTT
>TRBJ1-3|.|TRBV7-2|.
CASSLGGGSGGNTIYF
TGTGCCAGCAGCTTGGGTGGAGGGTCGGGAGGAAACACCATATATTTT
>TRBJ1-1|.|TRBV6-5|.
CASRNREPEAFF
TGTGCCAGCAGAAACCGAGAACCTGAAGCTTTCTTT
>TRBJ1-2|.|TRBV28|.
CASSLWLGGYYGYTF
TGTGCCAGCAGTTTATGGTTAGGGGGTTACTATGGCTACACCTTC
>TRBJ1-2|once|TRBV7-9|.
CASSLGTGHPNYGYTF
TGTGCCAGCAGCTTAGGGACGGGACATCCTAACTATGGCTACACCTTC
>TRBJ2-7|.|TRBV28|TRBD2
CASSPPSGSSYEQYF
TGTGCCAGCAGTCCACCGAGCGGGAGCTCCTACGAGCAGTACTTC
>TRBJ1-2|.|TRBV6-1|.
CASSEVSGAGGYTF
TGTGCCAGCAGTGAAGTATCGGGGGCAGGAGGCTACACCTTC
>TRBJ2-6|.|TRBV6-1|.
CASRGGSSGANVLTF
TGTGCCAGCCGAGGAGGGTCCTCTGGGGCCAACGTCCTGACTTTC
>TRBJ1-2|.|TRBV10-3|.
CAISQNPGQSTFGYTF
TGTGCCATCAGTCAGAACCCGGGACAATCAACGTTTGGCTACACCTTC
>TRBJ1-5|.|TRBV10-3|.
CATTGDWDQPQHF
TGTGCCACTACAGGAGATTGGGATCAGCCCCAGCATTTT
>TRBJ1-1|.|TRBV6-5|.
CASSSGVNTEAFF
TGTGCCAGCAGCTCCGGTGTAAACACTGAAGCTTTCTTT
>TRBJ2-3|once|TRBV28|.
CASSARQSDTQYF
TGTGCCAGCAGTGCTCGACAGTCAGATACGCAGTATTTT
>TRBJ1-2|.|TRBV5-5|.
CASSLAGGREYGYTF
TGTGCCAGCAGCTTGGCCGGAGGCAGAGAGTATGGCTACACCTTC
>TRBJ2-3|.|TRBV7-2|.
CASSLAGGSTDTQYF
TGTGCCAGCAGCTTAGCGGGTGGGAGCACAGATACGCAGTATTTT
>TRBJ2-1|.|TRBV7-3|TRBD2
CASSDPASGSRHEQFF
TGTGCCAGCAGCGACCCGGCTAGCGGGAGTCGCCATGAGCAGTTCTTC
>TRBJ1-1|.|TRBV9|.
CASSVHQNTEAFF
TGTGCCAGCAGCGTACACCAGAACACTGAAGCTTTCTTT
>TRBJ1-1|.|TRBV6-1|.
CASSRAGGAEAFF
TGTGCCAGCAGTCGGGCGGGTGGGGCTGAAGCTTTCTTT
>TRBJ1-2|.|TRBV5-1|.
CASSTGGQPPPGYTF
TGCGCCAGCAGCACGGGGGGACAACCACCCCCTGGCTACACCTTC
>TRBJ1-5|.|TRBV6-6|.
CASSLPGEPQHF
TGTGCCAGCAGTTTACCCGGAGAGCCCCAGCATTTT